The entry that follows covers one T cell receptor beta chain sequence. The V end was cut by 5 bases, the J end by 2 bases, with 14 bases between. Germline CDR1 SGDLS, CDR2 YYNGEE. This CDR3 is built from 14 residues. With ten immunoSEQ deep assay plates, unsorted PBMC DNA underwent sequencing. TCRdb's table, derived via immunoSEQ multiplex PCR, lists solely in-frame clones and lacks some. The repertoire holds some 510,000 clones, with 79% as singletons. This specimen belongs to a study of shared clonotypes between healthy human individuals. Across the whole study: Two women and a few men aged 18 to 49 made up the donors.

This receptor was taken from a woman between 35 and 50 years old in good health. Some clones in this sample may be carry-over from other donors' samples. The gene calls are TRBV9 and TRBJ2-7; TRBD2 might be the D (6 bases). Sample: PBMCs. CDR3: CASSPGSYTYEQYF. The CDR3 bases are TGTGCCAGCAGTCCCGGGAGTTACACCTACGAGCAGTACTTC.